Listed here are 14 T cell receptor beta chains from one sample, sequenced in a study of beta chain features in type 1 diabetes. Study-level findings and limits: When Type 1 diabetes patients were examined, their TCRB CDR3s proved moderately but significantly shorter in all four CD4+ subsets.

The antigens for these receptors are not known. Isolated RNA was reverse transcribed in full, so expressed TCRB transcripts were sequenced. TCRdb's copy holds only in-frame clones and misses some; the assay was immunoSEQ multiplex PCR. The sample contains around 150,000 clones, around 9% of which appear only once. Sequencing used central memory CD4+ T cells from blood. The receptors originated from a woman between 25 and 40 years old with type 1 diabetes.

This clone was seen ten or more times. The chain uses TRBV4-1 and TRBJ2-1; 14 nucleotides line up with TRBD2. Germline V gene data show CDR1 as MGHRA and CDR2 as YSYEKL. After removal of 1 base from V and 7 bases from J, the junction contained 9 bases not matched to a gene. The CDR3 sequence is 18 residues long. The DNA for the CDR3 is TGCGCCAGCAGCCAAGGGCCGTCCGGGACTAGCGGGAGTAATGAGCAGTTCTTC. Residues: CASSQGPSGTSGSNEQFF.

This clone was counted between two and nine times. CDR3 bases: TGTGCCAGCAGAGGGACAGGGGTCCCGGAGACCCAGTACTTC. Amino acids: CASRGTGVPETQYF. J is TRBJ2-5 and V is TRBV27; TRBD1 matches at 10 bases. Per the germline V gene, CDR1 is MNHEY and CDR2 is SMNVEV (reference sequence). Trimming cost V 6 bases and J 5 bases; bases outside gene matches: 6. CDR3 length equals 14 residues.

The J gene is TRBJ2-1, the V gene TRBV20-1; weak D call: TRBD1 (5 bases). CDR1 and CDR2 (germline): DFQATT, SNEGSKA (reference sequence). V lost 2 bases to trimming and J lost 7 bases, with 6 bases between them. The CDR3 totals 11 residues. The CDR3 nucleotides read TGCAGTGCTAGACAGGGAAATGAGCAGTTCTTC. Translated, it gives CSARQGNEQFF.

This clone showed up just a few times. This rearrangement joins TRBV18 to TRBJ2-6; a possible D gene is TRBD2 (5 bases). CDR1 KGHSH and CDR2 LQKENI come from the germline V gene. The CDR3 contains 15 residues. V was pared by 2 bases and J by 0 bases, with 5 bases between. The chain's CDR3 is CASSPGLSGANVLTF. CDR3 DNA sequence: TGTGCCAGCTCACCAGGACTCTCTGGGGCCAACGTCCTGACTTTC.

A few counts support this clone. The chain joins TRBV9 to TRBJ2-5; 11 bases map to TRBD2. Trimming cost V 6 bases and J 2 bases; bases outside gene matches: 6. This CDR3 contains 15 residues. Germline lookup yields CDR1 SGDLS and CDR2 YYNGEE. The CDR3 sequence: CASTKTSGTQETQYF. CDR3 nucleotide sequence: TGTGCCAGCACCAAGACTAGCGGGACACAAGAGACCCAGTACTTC.

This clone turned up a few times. The CDR3 sequence: CAWSTTGGDTQYF. DNA for the CDR3: TGTGCCTGGAGTACTACGGGGGGAGATACGCAGTATTTT. The V gene is TRBV30, the J gene TRBJ2-3, with 7 nucleotides matching TRBD2. Per germline, CDR1 GTSNPN and CDR2 SVGIG (reference sequence). The V and J ends lost 2 bases and 5 bases, in that order; junction bases with no gene match: 4. This CDR3 has 13 residues.

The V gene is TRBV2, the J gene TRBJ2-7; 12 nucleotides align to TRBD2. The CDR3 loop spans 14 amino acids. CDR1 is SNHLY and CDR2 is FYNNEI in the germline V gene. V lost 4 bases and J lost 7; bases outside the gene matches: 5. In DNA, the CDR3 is TGTGCCAGCAGTGGACTAGCGGGAGCCGGGGAGCAGTACTTC. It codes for CASSGLAGAGEQYF. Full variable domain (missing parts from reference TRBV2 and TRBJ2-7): EPEVTQTPSHQVTQMGQEVILRCVPISNHLYFYWYRQILGQKVEFLVSFYNNEISEKSEIFDDQFSVERPDGSNFTLKIRSTKLEDSAMYFCASSGLAGAGEQYFGPGTRLTVT.

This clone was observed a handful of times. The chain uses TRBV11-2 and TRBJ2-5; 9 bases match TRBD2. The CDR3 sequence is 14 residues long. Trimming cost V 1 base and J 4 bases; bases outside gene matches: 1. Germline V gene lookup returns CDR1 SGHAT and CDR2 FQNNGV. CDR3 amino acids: CASSLGLAVETQYF. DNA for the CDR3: TGTGCCAGCAGCTTAGGACTAGCGGTAGAGACCCAGTACTTC.

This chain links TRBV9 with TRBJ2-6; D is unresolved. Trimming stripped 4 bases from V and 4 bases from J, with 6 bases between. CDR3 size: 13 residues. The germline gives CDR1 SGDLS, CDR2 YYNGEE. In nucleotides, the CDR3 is TGTGCCAGCAGCCGAGTGGGGGCCAACGTCCTGACTTTC. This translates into CASSRVGANVLTF.

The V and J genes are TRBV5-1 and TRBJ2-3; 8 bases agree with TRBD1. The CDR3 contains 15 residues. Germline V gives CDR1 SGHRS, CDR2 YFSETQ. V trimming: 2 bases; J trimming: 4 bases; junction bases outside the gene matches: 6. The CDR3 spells CASSFREQGADTQYF. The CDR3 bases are TGCGCCAGCAGCTTCAGAGAACAGGGGGCAGATACGCAGTATTTT.

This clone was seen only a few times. For the CDR3, the DNA is TGTGCCAGCGGGGGACTAGCCATGACAGATACGCAGTATTTT. Translating gives CASGGLAMTDTQYF. The chain couples TRBV30 to TRBJ2-3; 9 bases line up with TRBD2. J gave up 3 bases and V 8 bases, and 9 bases lay outside the gene matches. The CDR3 sequence is 14 residues long. The germline V gene has CDR1 GTSNPN and CDR2 SVGIG (reference sequence).

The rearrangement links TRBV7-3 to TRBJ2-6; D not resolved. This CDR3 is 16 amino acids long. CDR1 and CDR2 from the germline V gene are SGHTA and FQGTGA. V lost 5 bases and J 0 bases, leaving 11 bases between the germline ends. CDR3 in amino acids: CASSPDTNSGANVLTF. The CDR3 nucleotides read TGTGCCAGCAGCCCTGATACAAACTCTGGGGCCAACGTCCTGACTTTC.

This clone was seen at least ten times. The DNA of the CDR3 is TGTGCCAGCTCACCCGGCTTCGGCGAAGAGGCGCAGTTCTTC. It specifies CASSPGFGEEAQFF. The genes are TRBV18 and TRBJ2-1; no clear D. With 3 bases removed from V and 12 bases from J, the gap between germline ends came to 18 bases. The CDR3 extends over 14 amino acids. Germline CDR1 KGHSH, CDR2 LQKENI.

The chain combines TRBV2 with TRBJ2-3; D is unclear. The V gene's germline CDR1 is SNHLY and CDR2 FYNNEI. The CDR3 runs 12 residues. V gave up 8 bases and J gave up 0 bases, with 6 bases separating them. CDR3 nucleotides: TGTGCCAGCTCTATCAGCACAGATACGCAGTATTTT. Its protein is CASSISTDTQYF.